These 9 T cell receptor beta chains came from one sample sequenced in a study of T cell responses to AZD1222 COVID-19 vaccine (dated by TCRdb to the early 2020s). Library method: the immunoSEQ multiplex PCR assay. TCRdb provides this immuneACCESS table in a form limited to in-frame rearrangements. Some clones are lacking; in checked studies, under half of them reflect an unresolved V gene, and why the rest are absent is not known. This sample lists approximately 84,000 clones; 85% to 90% were detected once. The ten largest clonotypes hold about 28% of the sample. Per the publication, the time point label means: baseline before first vaccination. The sequenced sample was peripheral blood, obtained on day 0 of AZD1222 vaccination. All receptors come from an adult in good health.

The count of this clone is one. V and J are TRBV10-1 and TRBJ2-7, with 7 bases aligning to TRBD2. The CDR3 is made up of 14 amino acids. Trimming removed 4 bases from V and 0 bases from J; junction bases left unmatched: 3. Per the germline V gene, CDR1 is WNHNN and CDR2 is SYGVQD (reference sequence). The CDR3 sequence is CASSAGRGSYEQYF. In DNA, the CDR3 is TGCGCCAGCAGTGCAGGGAGGGGCTCCTACGAGCAGTACTTC.

The V and J genes are TRBV3-1 (or the pseudogene TRBV3-2) and TRBJ2-7; D is possibly TRBD1 (6 bases). The V gene's germline CDR1 is LGHDT and CDR2 YNNKEL (reference sequence). This CDR3 region has 15 residues. V lost 4 bases and J lost 3, with 16 bases in between. This CDR3 is CASSLRPEGVYEQYF. In DNA, the CDR3 is TGTGCCAGCAGCCTGAGGCCTGAGGGGGTCTACGAGCAGTACTTC.

Only one count was recorded for this clone. J is TRBJ1-5 and V is TRBV28; TRBD1 aligns across 7 bases. Trimming took 3 bases from V and 5 from J; bases not matched to a gene: 4. CDR1 MDHEN and CDR2 SYDVKM come from the germline V gene. The CDR3 sequence is 14 residues long. This CDR3 reads CASSLNRGYQPQHF. The CDR3 DNA follows: TGTGCCAGCAGTTTGAACAGGGGTTATCAGCCCCAGCATTTT.

V gene TRBV9 combines with J gene TRBJ2-1; TRBD2 matches at 11 bases. The CDR3 loop spans 15 amino acids. J lost 7 bases, V lost 0 bases, and 3 bases had no gene match. The germline V gene encodes CDR1 SGDLS and CDR2 YYNGEE. This chain's CDR3 is CASSVEASGRNEQFF. CDR3 in DNA: TGTGCCAGCAGCGTAGAGGCTAGCGGGAGGAATGAGCAGTTCTTC.

The chain links TRBV13 to TRBJ2-1, with 7 positions matching TRBD2. V lost 5 bases, J lost 7 bases, and 8 bases stayed unmatched. This CDR3 has 14 amino acids. Germline CDR1 reads PRHDT; CDR2 reads FYEKMQ (reference sequence). The chain's CDR3 is CASSKGRAGNEQFF. CDR3 coding DNA: TGTGCCAGCAGCAAGGGACGAGCGGGGAATGAGCAGTTCTTC. The whole variable domain, filled in from reference TRBV13 and TRBJ2-1, reads AAGVIQSPRHLIKEKRETATLKCYPIPRHDTVYWYQQGPGQDPQFLISFYEKMQSDKGSIPDRFSAQQFSDYHSELNMSSLELGDSALYFCASSKGRAGNEQFFGPGTRLTVL.

The chain is built from TRBV9 and TRBJ1-2; TRBD1 matches 8 bases. CDR1 SGDLS and CDR2 YYNGEE come from the germline V gene. V lost 0 bases and J lost 5; bases outside the gene matches: 3. This CDR3 is 14 amino acids long. CDR3 DNA sequence: TGTGCCAGCAGCGTAGGACAGGGGATGTATGGCTACACCTTC. It translates to CASSVGQGMYGYTF.

This CDR3 is CASRLAGYRVNQPQHF. The CDR3 coding sequence is TGTGCAAGTCGCTTAGCGGGGTACAGGGTCAATCAGCCCCAGCATTTT. The genes are TRBV12-2 and TRBJ1-5; TRBD1, the D gene given by the table, was not confirmed from the DNA. TRBV12-2 is a pseudogene segment. The CDR3 has 16 amino acids.

The chain links TRBV2 to TRBJ1-1; D remains ambiguous. The CDR3 spans 9 residues. The germline V gene encodes CDR1 SNHLY and CDR2 FYNNEI. The ends were cut back, 5 bases at V and 6 bases at J, with 1 base in the middle. The CDR3 DNA reads as TGTGCCAGCAGTCCTGAAGCTTTCTTT. It codes for CASSPEAFF.

The chain uses TRBV30 and TRBJ1-1, with 7 bases lining up with TRBD1. Germline V gene sequence: CDR1 GTSNPN, CDR2 SVGIG (reference sequence). The V and J ends lost 7 bases and 0 bases, in that order; junction bases with no gene match: 5. This CDR3 contains 13 residues. The CDR3 reads CAFFGTVNTEAFF. CDR3 bases: TGTGCCTTTTTCGGGACAGTGAACACTGAAGCTTTCTTT. Full variable domain (remainder filled in from reference TRBV30 and TRBJ1-1): SQTIHQWPATLVQPVGSPLSLECTVEGTSNPNLYWYRQAAGRGLQLLFYSVGIGQISSEVPQNLSASRPQDRQFILSSKKLLLSDSGFYLCAFFGTVNTEAFFGQGTRLTVV.